This T cell receptor (beta chain) was retrieved from a study of T cells in Graves' hyperthyroidism and ophthalmopathy. The PBMCs were sourced from fresh peripheral blood (around 9.9 ml). This clonotype was picked up many times. Using RNA transcripts as the source, TCR beta CDR3 regions were amplified. The study used the HTBI primer set for a first-round RT-PCR of the TCR CDR3. In TCRdb, the multiplex PCR reads were re-called with MiXCR into one record per CDR3 protein. Altogether 300,000 to 400,000 distinct CDR3 sequences are present, approximately 15% being singletons, with the ten largest covering roughly a fifth. Germline lookup yields CDR1 KGHDR and CDR2 SFDVKD. Trimming left V 5 bases short and J 1 base short, with 11 bases between. CDR3 length: 14 residues.

This TCR derives from a woman aged 25 to 45 with Graves' ophthalmopathy. The rearrangement links TRBV24-1 to TRBJ2-7, with no clear D. The sample consisted of blood. The CDR3 loop reads CATSGADTSYEQYF. DNA of the CDR3: TGTGCCACCAGTGGGGCTGACACGTCCTACGAGCAGTACTTC.